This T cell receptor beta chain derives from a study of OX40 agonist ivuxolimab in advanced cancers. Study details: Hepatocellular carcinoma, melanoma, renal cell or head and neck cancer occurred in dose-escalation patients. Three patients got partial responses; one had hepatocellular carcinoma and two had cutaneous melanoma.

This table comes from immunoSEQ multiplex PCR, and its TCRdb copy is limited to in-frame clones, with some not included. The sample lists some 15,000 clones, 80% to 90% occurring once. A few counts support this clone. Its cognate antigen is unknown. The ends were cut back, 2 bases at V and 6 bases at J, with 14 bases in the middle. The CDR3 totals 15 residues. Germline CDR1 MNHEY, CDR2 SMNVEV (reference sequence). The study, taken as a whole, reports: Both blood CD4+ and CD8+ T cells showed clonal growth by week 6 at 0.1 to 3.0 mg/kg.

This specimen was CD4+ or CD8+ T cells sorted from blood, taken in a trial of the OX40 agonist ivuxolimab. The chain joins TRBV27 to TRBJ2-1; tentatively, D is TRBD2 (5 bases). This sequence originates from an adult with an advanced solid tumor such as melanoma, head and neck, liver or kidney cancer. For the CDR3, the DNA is TGTGCCAGCAGTTTAGCTATAGGAGGTGTCAATGAGCAGTTCTTC. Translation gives CASSLAIGGVNEQFF.